The sequence of this T cell receptor (beta chain) was determined in a study of T-cell reconstitution after alpha-beta-depleted transplantation in children. A library of TCRbeta sequences, prepared with unique molecular identifiers, was generated. Via MiXCR, TCRdb re-called the PCR reads, giving one row per CDR3 protein. The profile shows 400,000 to 450,000 distinct CDR3 sequences, approximately 41% of them singletons. The CDR3 spans 15 residues. V was trimmed by 0 bases and J by 9 bases, leaving 16 bases between them. Germline V gene lookup returns CDR1 SGHNT and CDR2 YYREEE (reference sequence). Findings and limits, study-wide: Newly produced T cells mostly provided counts and TCRbeta diversity after one year, as hyperexpanded clones declined. Expanded clones from the graft, numbering several hundred, reportedly supplied alpha-beta T cells about two months after transplant.

With regard to this clonotype: Its antigen is unknown.

This chain joins TRBV5-4 and TRBJ2-1, with a weak D call TRBD2 (5 bases). The sequencing used PBMCs, collected before TCRalphabeta/CD19-depleted stem cell transplant. This receptor was identified in a girl aged 2 to 9 with aplastic anemia, due to receive a stem cell transplant. The DNA of the CDR3 is TGTGCCAGCAGCTTGGAGGCAGGAGGTCGGGTTGAGCAGTTCTTC. Translation: CASSLEAGGRVEQFF.